Shown below are 7 T cell receptor beta chains from a single sample sequenced in a study of a mutant IDH1 vaccine in newly diagnosed glioma. Produced via immunoSEQ multiplex PCR; TCRdb's table is partial and in-frame only. This repertoire shows about 51,000 clones, roughly 73% found once; its top ten account for roughly 4.8%. What these receptors recognize is not known. The time point was: week 5, during vaccination. A single vaccine dose contained 300 ug of mutant IDH1 20-mer peptide, and topical imiquimod was used with it. This sample comprised PBMCs, obtained from a glioma patient whose treatment included an IDH1 peptide vaccine. The source of these receptors is a man between 45 and 60 years old with glioma.

The table lists this clone with a count of one. The gene calls are TRBV30 and TRBJ2-7; D possibly corresponds to TRBD1 (6 bases). CDR3 size: 14 residues. CDR1 and CDR2 from the germline V gene are GTSNPN and SVGIG (reference sequence). V was clipped by 6 bases and J by 0 bases, with 15 bases between them. The CDR3 nucleotides are TGTGCCTGCCCGAAGAGGGACAACTCCTACGAGCAGTACTTC. Translated: CACPKRDNSYEQYF. The full variable domain, completed using reference TRBV30 and TRBJ2-7, is SQTIHQWPATLVQPVGSPLSLECTVEGTSNPNLYWYRQAAGRGLQLLFYSVGIGQISSEVPQNLSASRPQDRQFILSSKKLLLSDSGFYLCACPKRDNSYEQYFGPGTRLTVT.

This chain links TRBV7-2 with TRBJ2-2, with unresolved D. The CDR3 runs 13 residues. Trimming stripped 4 bases from V and 6 bases from J, with 9 bases between. The germline V gene has CDR1 SGHTA and CDR2 FQGNSA. CDR3 residues: CASSSVLAGELFF. DNA for the CDR3: TGTGCCAGCAGCTCCGTCCTGGCCGGGGAGCTGTTTTTT.

The V gene is TRBV10-3, the J gene TRBJ2-2; D tentatively reads TRBD1 or TRBD2 (5 bases each). With 8 bases removed from V and 0 bases from J, the gap between germline ends came to 10 bases. CDR1 is ENHRY and CDR2 is SYGVKD in the germline V gene. The CDR3 loop spans 14 amino acids. CDR3 sequence (DNA): TGTGCCATCGGATCGGGGCCGAACACCGGGGAGCTGTTTTTT. Protein product: CAIGSGPNTGELFF.

The V gene is TRBV9, the J gene TRBJ1-1, with D hard to call. CDR1 is SGDLS and CDR2 is YYNGEE in the germline V gene. The CDR3 consists of 16 residues. Trimming took off 4 bases at V and 3 bases at J, with 19 bases between the two ends. The CDR3 DNA follows: TGTGCCAGCAGCTTCGCCCCCCCTGGGAGGCACACTGAAGCTTTCTTT. Residues: CASSFAPPGRHTEAFF.

The genes are TRBV11-2 and TRBJ2-2; a possible D gene is TRBD1 (6 bases). The germline V gene encodes CDR1 SGHAT and CDR2 FQNNGV. This CDR3 is built from 14 residues. Between the trimmed V and J ends, which lost 5 bases and 1 base, there was a span of 8 bases. The CDR3 nucleotides are TGTGCCAGCAGCCAACAGGGGAACACCGGGGAGCTGTTTTTT. It codes for CASSQQGNTGELFF. The whole variable domain, remainder taken from reference TRBV11-2 and TRBJ2-2, is EAGVAQSPRYKIIEKRQSVAFWCNPISGHATLYWYQQILGQGPKLLIQFQNNGVVDDSQLPKDRFSAERLKGVDSTLKIQPAKLEDSAVYLCASSQQGNTGELFFGEGSRLTVL.

The rearrangement joins TRBV20-1 to TRBJ1-4, with D possibly matching TRBD1 (5 bases). This CDR3 comprises 11 residues. The germline V gene encodes CDR1 DFQATT and CDR2 SNEGSKA (reference sequence). V was pared by 1 base and J by 14 bases, with 11 bases between. CDR3: CSARGQGLLFF. The DNA of the CDR3 is TGCAGTGCTAGAGGTCAGGGACTCCTGTTTTTT.

This clone was seen more than once but under ten times. The V and J genes are TRBV7-8 and TRBJ1-1; D is unclear. CDR1 is SGHVS, CDR2 FQNEAQ, per germline. CDR3 size: 14 residues. Between the trimmed V and J ends, which lost 4 bases and 4 bases, there was a span of 13 bases. Here the CDR3 reads CASSSTEVGTEAFF. The CDR3 DNA follows: TGTGCCAGCAGCTCGACGGAGGTCGGCACTGAAGCTTTCTTT.